The 4 T cell receptor beta chains below come from one sample, sequenced in a study of CD8 T cells in ankylosing spondylitis. TCRdb re-called the 5' RACE reads through MiXCR, storing one row per CDR3 protein. The sample lists roughly 120,000 distinct CDR3 sequences, approximately 14% occurring once. Material for sequencing was blood, either unsorted or a sorted T cell fraction (not recorded which). The receptors were sampled from a female donor with ankylosing spondylitis or in good health (not recorded which).

This clonotype has a handful of counts. The chain carries TRBV12-3 or TRBV12-4 and TRBJ2-3; D may be TRBD1 or TRBD2 (7 bases each). The CDR3 runs to 14 residues. Trimming left V 6 bases short and J 3 bases short, with 13 bases between. The CDR3 region has the DNA TGTGCCAGCAGCAGGGGGGGGCGTACAGATACGCAGTATTTT. As protein: CASSRGGRTDTQYF.

This clonotype has only a few counts. V usage is TRBV3-1 and J usage is TRBJ1-2; TRBD1 might be the D (5 bases). The length of the CDR3 is 15 residues. Germline CDR1 LGHDT, CDR2 YNNKEL (reference sequence). Trimming shortened V by 1 base and J by 8 bases, and 17 bases separated the two germline ends. The CDR3 coding sequence is TGTGCCAGCAGCCAAGGTGACCGGGGGGTTAGCGGCTACACCTTC. Translated, it gives CASSQGDRGVSGYTF.

The rearrangement joins TRBV6-1 to TRBJ2-6; D is ambiguous. The CDR3 runs 15 residues. Germline-derived CDR1 and CDR2 are MNHNS and SASEGT. V was trimmed by 5 bases and J by 0 bases, leaving 8 bases between them. In DNA form, the CDR3 reads TGTGCCAGCAGTCAAGGGTCCTCTGGGGCCAACGTCCTGACTTTC. This sequence encodes CASSQGSSGANVLTF.

This clonotype was seen only a few times. A much larger clone lies a single base off, so this may be a read error. The V gene is TRBV12-5, the J gene TRBJ2-7, with 14 positions matching TRBD2. The CDR3 contains 17 residues. Per germline, CDR1 LGHNT and CDR2 FRNRAP. V gave up 5 bases and J gave up 9 bases; unmatched junction bases: 15. CDR3 coding DNA: TGTGCTAGTGGTCCCGCGCGCTCGGGACTAGCGGGAGTGGGGCAGTACTTC. Its translation is CASGPARSGLAGVGQYF.